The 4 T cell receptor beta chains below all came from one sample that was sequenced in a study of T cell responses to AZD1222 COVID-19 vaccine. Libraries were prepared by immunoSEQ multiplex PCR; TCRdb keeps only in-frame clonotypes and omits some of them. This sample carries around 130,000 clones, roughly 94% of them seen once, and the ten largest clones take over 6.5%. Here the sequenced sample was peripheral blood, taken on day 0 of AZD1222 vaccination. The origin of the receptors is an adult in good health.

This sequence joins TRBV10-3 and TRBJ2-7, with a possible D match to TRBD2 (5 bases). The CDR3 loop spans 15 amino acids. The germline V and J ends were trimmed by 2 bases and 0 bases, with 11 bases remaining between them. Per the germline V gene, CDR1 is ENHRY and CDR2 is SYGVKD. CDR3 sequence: CAISESSDFSYEQYF. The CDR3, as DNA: TGTGCCATCAGTGAGAGTAGCGACTTCTCCTACGAGCAGTACTTC.

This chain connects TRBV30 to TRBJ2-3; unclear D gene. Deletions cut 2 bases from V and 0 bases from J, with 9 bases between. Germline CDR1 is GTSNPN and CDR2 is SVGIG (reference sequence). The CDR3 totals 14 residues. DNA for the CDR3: TGTGCCTGGAGTCCCGGACGTAGCACAGATACGCAGTATTTT. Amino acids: CAWSPGRSTDTQYF.

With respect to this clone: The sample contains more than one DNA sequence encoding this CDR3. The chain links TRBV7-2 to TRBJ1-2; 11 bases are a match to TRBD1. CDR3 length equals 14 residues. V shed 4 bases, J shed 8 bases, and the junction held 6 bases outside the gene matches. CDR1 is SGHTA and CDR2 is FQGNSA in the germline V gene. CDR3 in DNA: TGTGCCAGCAGCTCGGGACAGGGGGTAGGGGGCTACACCTTC. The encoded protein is CASSSGQGVGGYTF.

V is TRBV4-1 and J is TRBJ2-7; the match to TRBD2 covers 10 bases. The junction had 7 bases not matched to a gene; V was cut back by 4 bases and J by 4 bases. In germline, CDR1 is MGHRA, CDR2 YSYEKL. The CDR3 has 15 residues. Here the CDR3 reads CASSRSSGSVYEQYF. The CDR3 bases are TGCGCCAGCAGCCGCTCTAGCGGGAGTGTATACGAGCAGTACTTC.